The 31 T cell receptor beta chains below come from one sample, sequenced in a study of radiotherapy plus CTLA-4 blockade in lung cancer. Sequencing was performed with immunoSEQ multiplex PCR; in TCRdb, only in-frame clones are kept and a portion is missing. The sample holds roughly 50,000 clones; approximately 76% are singletons and the top ten take around 10%. The specimen was peripheral blood, collected from a patient treated with radiotherapy plus ipilimumab. These receptors were obtained from a human donor with non-small cell lung cancer who had stable disease on radiotherapy plus ipilimumab.

The chain uses TRBV7-9 and TRBJ1-1; D unresolved. Deletions cut 3 bases from V and 5 bases from J, with 10 bases between. Germline-derived CDR1 and CDR2 are SEHNR and FQNEAQ (reference sequence). The CDR3 runs to 13 residues. Here the CDR3 DNA reads TGTGCCAGCAGCTTTGGAGGGTTGACTGAAGCTTTCTTT. This translates into CASSFGGLTEAFF.

This clone was recorded a few times. The rearrangement links TRBV7-2 to TRBJ1-3; unclear D gene. Trimming stripped 6 bases from V and 0 bases from J, with 12 bases between. The CDR3 has 15 residues. The V gene's germline CDR1 is SGHTA and CDR2 FQGNSA. The CDR3 sequence: CASRPVPNSGNTIYF. CDR3 nucleotides: TGTGCCAGCAGACCCGTCCCCAACTCTGGAAACACCATATATTTT.

This chain connects TRBV28 to TRBJ2-5, with 10 bases identical to TRBD1. Germline values: CDR1 MDHEN, CDR2 SYDVKM. Losses at the gene ends were 4 bases for V and 3 bases for J; bases not matched to a gene: 8. CDR3 length: 16 amino acids. The CDR3 DNA sequence: TGTGCCAGCAGTTCAATTGGGGGGACAGGGGAAGAGACCCAGTACTTC. Translation gives CASSSIGGTGEETQYF.

The count of this clone is one. The chain joins TRBV5-1 to TRBJ2-3; tentative D call: TRBD2 (6 bases). The CDR3 runs 14 residues. Trimming removed 0 bases from V and 5 bases from J, with 10 bases in between. The germline gives CDR1 SGHRS, CDR2 YFSETQ. The chain's CDR3 is CASSLAVGGDTQYF. CDR3 DNA sequence: TGCGCCAGCAGCTTGGCCGTCGGGGGAGATACGCAGTATTTT. Looking up the rest from reference TRBV5-1 and TRBJ2-3 gives the full variable domain: KAGVTQTPRYLIKTRGQQVTLSCSPISGHRSVSWYQQTPGQGLQFLFEYFSETQRNKGNFPGRFSGRQFSNSRSEMNVSTLELGDSALYLCASSLAVGGDTQYFGPGTRLTVL.

The V call is TRBV21-1, the J call TRBJ2-1; no check of the table's D call, TRBD2, against the DNA was made. TRBV21-1 is an annotated pseudogene. The CDR3 is 16 residues long. The CDR3 here is CASSSRRTSAYNEQFF. The DNA for the CDR3 is TGTGCCAGCAGCTCCCGTCGGACTAGCGCCTACAATGAGCAGTTCTTC.

This rearrangement joins TRBV2 to TRBJ1-3; 10 bases agree with TRBD1. With 6 bases clipped from V and 2 bases from J, the junction kept 7 bases outside the gene matches. This CDR3 is built from 16 residues. Germline V gene lookup returns CDR1 SNHLY and CDR2 FYNNEI. The CDR3 loop is CASSLSGQGTGNTIYF. In DNA, the CDR3 is TGTGCCAGCAGCCTTTCGGGACAGGGGACTGGAAACACCATATATTTT.

The chain has TRBV19 and TRBJ1-5; the D is unclear. CDR1 and CDR2 (germline): LNHDA, SQIVND (reference sequence). V dropped 0 bases and J dropped 5 bases, with 8 bases sitting between them. CDR3 length: 14 amino acids. CDR3 nucleotides: TGTGCCAGTAGTATAGAGCAGGTACATCAGCCCCAGCATTTT. Protein sequence: CASSIEQVHQPQHF.

The chain has TRBV5-1 and TRBJ2-1; TRBD2 matches 16 bases. The junction had 7 bases not matched to a gene; V was cut back by 5 bases and J by 5 bases. The CDR3 runs 17 residues. Germline lookup yields CDR1 SGHRS and CDR2 YFSETQ. The CDR3 is CASSPGTSGGVNNEQFF. CDR3 bases: TGCGCCAGCAGTCCCGGGACTAGCGGGGGGGTCAACAATGAGCAGTTCTTC.

The V and J genes are TRBV5-4 and TRBJ1-2; 8 bases map to TRBD1. CDR1 SGHNT and CDR2 YYREEE come from the germline V gene (reference sequence). J lost 0 bases, V lost 2 bases, and 3 bases had no gene match. The CDR3 extends over 15 amino acids. CDR3 coding DNA: TGTGCCAGCAGCTTCCAGGGGGCGGCTAACTATGGCTACACCTTC. Residues: CASSFQGAANYGYTF.

This chain joins TRBV27 and TRBJ1-2; no firm D call. Per germline, CDR1 MNHEY and CDR2 SMNVEV (reference sequence). The CDR3 loop spans 16 amino acids. V dropped 0 bases and J dropped 7 bases, with 18 bases sitting between them. The CDR3 DNA reads TGTGCCAGCAGTTTATCGCCAGCGCCCTCGTCGAGTGGCTACACCTTC. Encoded protein: CASSLSPAPSSSGYTF.

The chain couples TRBV6-1 to TRBJ1-2, with 12 nucleotides matching TRBD1. This CDR3 has 18 residues. The V and J ends lost 3 bases and 4 bases, in that order; junction bases with no gene match: 12. CDR1 is MNHNS and CDR2 is SASEGT in the germline V gene. CDR3 DNA: TGTGCCAGCAGTGAGTCTCGGGACAGGGGGCGTTGGGGCTATGGCTACACCTTC. Encoded protein: CASSESRDRGRWGYGYTF.

J is TRBJ1-6 and V is TRBV5-1; the D is unclear. This CDR3 comprises 12 residues. Trimming shortened V by 5 bases and J by 5 bases, and 5 bases separated the two germline ends. The germline V gene has CDR1 SGHRS and CDR2 YFSETQ. The CDR3 DNA reads as TGCGCCAGCAGTGGAAATAATTCACCCCTCCACTTT. Amino acids: CASSGNNSPLHF. Based on the CDR3 plus reference TRBV5-1 and TRBJ1-6, the full variable domain is KAGVTQTPRYLIKTRGQQVTLSCSPISGHRSVSWYQQTPGQGLQFLFEYFSETQRNKGNFPGRFSGRQFSNSRSEMNVSTLELGDSALYLCASSGNNSPLHFGNGTRLTVT.

The chain combines TRBV2 with TRBJ2-3; 8 bases align to TRBD1. V lost 6 bases, J lost 2 bases, and 4 bases stayed unmatched. Germline V gives CDR1 SNHLY, CDR2 FYNNEI. CDR3 size: 14 residues. The CDR3 here is CASSQGQVTDTQYF. The CDR3 DNA reads TGTGCCAGCAGCCAGGGACAGGTCACAGATACGCAGTATTTT.

This clone was counted a few times. V usage is TRBV7-3 and J usage is TRBJ2-1; D gene ambiguous. The CDR3 is 15 residues long. Per germline, CDR1 SGHTA and CDR2 FQGTGA. V was clipped by 2 bases and J by 0 bases, with 8 bases between them. The CDR3 sequence: CASSLYIGSYNEQFF. CDR3 nucleotide sequence: TGTGCCAGCAGCTTATATATCGGCTCCTACAATGAGCAGTTCTTC.

This clone was found once. V and J are TRBV6-1 and TRBJ2-1, with D perhaps TRBD1 (5 bases). With 7 bases removed from V and 0 bases from J, the gap between germline ends came to 13 bases. Per germline, CDR1 MNHNS and CDR2 SASEGT. This CDR3 is built from 15 residues. The CDR3 sequence is CASTYRLSSYNEQFF. CDR3 in DNA: TGTGCCAGCACCTACAGGTTGAGCTCCTACAATGAGCAGTTCTTC.

The rearrangement joins TRBV5-4 to TRBJ1-1; D not certain. The V end was cut by 2 bases, the J end by 0 bases, with 11 bases between. The CDR3 contains 15 residues. CDR1 is SGHNT and CDR2 is YYREEE in the germline V gene (reference sequence). The CDR3: CASSFPTGMNTEAFF. The CDR3, as DNA: TGTGCCAGCAGCTTTCCCACGGGGATGAACACTGAAGCTTTCTTT. The full variable domain, in which reference TRBV5-4 and TRBJ1-1 provide the parts outside the CDR3, is ETGVTQSPTHLIKTRGQQVTLRCSSQSGHNTVSWYQQALGQGPQFIFQYYREEENGRGNFPPRFSGLQFPNYSSELNVNALELDDSALYLCASSFPTGMNTEAFFGQGTRLTVV.

The chain uses TRBV18 and TRBJ1-2; D gene ambiguous. CDR1 and CDR2 from the germline V gene are KGHSH and LQKENI. Trimming left V 6 bases short and J 3 bases short, with 11 bases between. This CDR3 comprises 13 residues. The CDR3: CASSPDGDYGYTF. The CDR3 region has the DNA TGTGCCAGCTCCCCCGACGGGGACTATGGCTACACCTTC.

V gene TRBV6-5 combines with J gene TRBJ1-2, with D possibly matching TRBD1 (6 bases). Trimming shortened V by 1 base and J by 5 bases, and 11 bases separated the two germline ends. The CDR3 extends over 14 amino acids. Looked up from germline, CDR1 is MNHEY and CDR2 is SVGAGI. This chain's CDR3 is CASSYYGQIYGYTF. The CDR3 DNA reads TGTGCCAGCAGTTACTACGGACAGATATATGGCTACACCTTC.

This chain connects TRBV5-1 to TRBJ1-4; D call uncertain. CDR1 and CDR2 (germline): SGHRS, YFSETQ. Trimming pared 0 bases from V and 0 bases from J, leaving 6 bases between. The CDR3 is 15 residues long. The CDR3 coding sequence is TGCGCCAGCAGCTTGGGCACGGCAACTAATGAAAAACTGTTTTTT. Translating it yields CASSLGTATNEKLFF.

The DNA of the CDR3 is TGTGCCAGCAGCCTCGGATGGCGGCTCGGTTCACCCCTCCACTTT. Translation: CASSLGWRLGSPLHF. J is TRBJ1-6 and V is TRBV5-6; no firm D call. Germline assignment: CDR1 SGHDT and CDR2 YYEEEE. The CDR3 covers 15 residues. Trimming took off 4 bases at V and 9 bases at J, with 17 bases between the two ends.

The rearrangement uses TRBV6-1 and TRBJ2-3, with 8 bases aligning to TRBD1. Germline V lookup: CDR1 MNHNS, CDR2 SASEGT. The J segment lost 2 bases and the V segment lost 4 bases, leaving 5 bases of the junction unmatched. CDR3 length: 15 amino acids. The CDR3 reads CASSAGGASTDTQYF. The CDR3 nucleotides read TGTGCCAGCAGTGCAGGGGGCGCGTCCACAGATACGCAGTATTTT.

This sequence joins TRBV27 and TRBJ1-1; 9 nucleotides align to TRBD1. The germline V gene has CDR1 MNHEY and CDR2 SMNVEV (reference sequence). V shed 2 bases, J shed 4 bases, and the junction held 2 bases outside the gene matches. The CDR3 runs 14 residues. CDR3 nucleotide sequence: TGTGCCAGCAGTTTACACAGGGGGCCCACTGAAGCTTTCTTT. As protein: CASSLHRGPTEAFF.

This clone was seen a handful of times. The gene calls are TRBV7-2 and TRBJ1-2; the D is unclear. Per the germline V gene, CDR1 is SGHTA and CDR2 is FQGNSA. The CDR3 covers 16 residues. The V end lost 1 base, the J end lost 4 bases, and 16 bases lay between the germline ends. Here the CDR3 reads CASSLGLTNPLYGYTF. The DNA for the CDR3 is TGTGCCAGCAGCTTAGGTCTCACGAATCCGCTCTATGGCTACACCTTC.

This chain uses TRBV2 with TRBJ2-5; no clear D. Germline CDR1 and CDR2: SNHLY and FYNNEI. This CDR3 comprises 14 residues. V lost 8 bases and J lost 1, with 14 bases in between. CDR3 nucleotides: TGTGCCAGCCTACTTGGCGCGCCCCAAGAGACCCAGTACTTC. It encodes CASLLGAPQETQYF.

The chain combines TRBV25-1 with TRBJ1-3; no clear D gene. Trimming cost V 3 bases and J 0 bases, with 18 bases left between them. The CDR3 contains 18 residues. Germline-derived CDR1 and CDR2 are MGHDK and SYGVNS. In nucleotides, the CDR3 is TGTGCCAGCAGTGACCCCTCACACCTTACTAGCTCTGGAAACACCATATATTTT. This translates into CASSDPSHLTSSGNTIYF.

The chain recombines TRBV27 with TRBJ1-2; possible D gene TRBD1, 5 bases. Germline lookup yields CDR1 MNHEY and CDR2 SMNVEV (reference sequence). V gave up 8 bases and J gave up 7 bases, with 17 bases separating them. This CDR3 is 13 amino acids long. CDR3 DNA: TGTGCCAGCGGCCTATCGGGGGGGGGTGGCTACACCTTC. It yields the protein CASGLSGGGGYTF.

V gene TRBV7-9 combines with J gene TRBJ2-7, with D tentatively TRBD1 (6 bases). The CDR3 has 11 residues. CDR1 SEHNR and CDR2 FQNEAQ come from the germline V gene (reference sequence). Trimming removed 8 bases from V and 6 bases from J, with 11 bases in between. The CDR3 sequence is CASLQGGEQYV. The DNA of the CDR3 is TGTGCCAGCCTCCAAGGGGGCGAGCAGTACGTC.

The chain uses TRBV9 and TRBJ1-2, with a tentative D call TRBD1 (5 bases). The CDR3 totals 13 residues. Trimming removed 3 bases at V and 1 base at J, with 7 bases between. Germline V gene sequence: CDR1 SGDLS, CDR2 YYNGEE. CDR3 region: CASSAQDNYGYTF. CDR3 coding DNA: TGTGCCAGCAGCGCACAGGATAACTATGGCTACACCTTC.

The chain uses TRBV18 and TRBJ1-2; D gene unclear. This CDR3 has 12 residues. V lost 5 bases, J lost 1 base, and 5 bases lay in between. Looked up from germline, CDR1 is KGHSH and CDR2 is LQKENI. The CDR3 DNA reads TGTGCCAGCTCAGAGGATAACTATGGCTACACCTTC. Its translation is CASSEDNYGYTF.

J is TRBJ1-4 and V is TRBV7-7; 10 nucleotides line up with TRBD1. The CDR3 contains 18 residues. V trimming: 7 bases; J trimming: 2 bases; junction bases outside the gene matches: 13. Germline CDR1 is SSHAT and CDR2 is FNYEAQ (reference sequence). The CDR3 DNA is TGTGCCAGCAAGGTAGACAGGGGGCTTTTTCTGACTAATGAAAAACTGTTTTTT. Amino acids: CASKVDRGLFLTNEKLFF.

DNA for the CDR3: TGTGCCAGCAGCTTGGGGGGGGTGAACACTGAAGCTTTCTTT. Residues: CASSLGGVNTEAFF. V and J are TRBV5-4 and TRBJ1-1; weak D call: TRBD1 (5 bases). V was trimmed by 0 bases and J by 0 bases, leaving 6 bases between them. This CDR3 has 14 residues. Germline CDR1 SGHNT, CDR2 YYREEE (reference sequence).